This T cell receptor beta chain was recorded in a study of human T cells and chemical hapten exposure. Study as a whole: Sensitization was performed using 2% DPC on an approximately 2 cm by approximately 2 cm upper inner arm skin site. Alopecia universalis, totalis or areata was present in patients who were mostly female.

Germline V gene data show CDR1 as SEHNR and CDR2 as FQNEAQ (reference sequence). Between the trimmed V and J ends, which lost 4 bases and 5 bases, there was a span of 14 bases. The CDR3 is 14 residues long. The study's findings and limits: In comparison with controls, expanded TCRs gave rise to a significantly larger number of large CDR3 similarity clusters.

The time point here: patch test 3, about 24 weeks after DPC sensitization. Treatment described: therapeutic diphenylcyclopropenone sensitization with weekly scalp DPC. TCRdb reprocessed the RACE reads via MiXCR and lists one record per CDR3 protein. The sample has roughly 97,000 distinct CDR3 sequences, roughly a quarter seen once. This clonotype was observed a few times. Its target is unknown. This clonotype was obtained from a man aged 35-49 years with alopecia areata. Some clones in this sample may be carry-over from other donors' samples. The chain combines TRBV7-9 with TRBJ2-5; D unclear. The source was whole blood, collected in connection with sensitization to the hapten diphenylcyclopropenone (DPC). The CDR3 region is CASSSVAQRETQYF. The CDR3 DNA reads TGTGCCAGCAGCTCCGTTGCCCAGAGGGAGACCCAGTACTTC.